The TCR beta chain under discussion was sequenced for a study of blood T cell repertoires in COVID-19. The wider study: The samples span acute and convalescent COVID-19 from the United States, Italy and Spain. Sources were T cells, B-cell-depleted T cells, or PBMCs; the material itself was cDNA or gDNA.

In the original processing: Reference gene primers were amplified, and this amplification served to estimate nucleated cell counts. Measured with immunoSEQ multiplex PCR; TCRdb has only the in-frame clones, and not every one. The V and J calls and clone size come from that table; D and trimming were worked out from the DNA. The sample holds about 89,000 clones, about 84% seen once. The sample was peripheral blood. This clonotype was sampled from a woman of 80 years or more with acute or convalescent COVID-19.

CDR3 amino acids: CASSLGGQGTYGYTF. CDR3 nucleotides: TGTGCCAGCAGCTTGGGGGGACAGGGGACCTATGGCTACACCTTC. The V gene is TRBV5-4, the J gene TRBJ1-2; the match to TRBD1 covers 10 bases. The CDR3 totals 15 residues. The germline CDR1 and CDR2 sequences are SGHNT and YYREEE (reference sequence). V dropped 0 bases and J dropped 4; count of bases not matched to a gene: 3.